The 21 T cell receptor beta chains presented below share a single source sample, sequenced in a study of cytomegalovirus exposure and HLA in healthy donors. Both 60 Vbeta primers and 13 Jbeta primers went into the PCR. The assay was immunoSEQ multiplex PCR, and TCRdb's table has in-frame clones only and misses some. This table has around 170,000 clones, roughly three quarters appearing once. Sequencing was performed on PBMCs. These receptors were taken from a woman aged 45-65 years in good health and CMV-seropositive.

For the CDR3, the DNA is TGTGCCAGCAGCCAAGGCATCCCTAGGGAGCAGTACTTC. Its protein is CASSQGIPREQYF. J is TRBJ2-7 and V is TRBV4-2; D ambiguous. The CDR3 covers 13 residues. With 1 base removed from V and 7 bases from J, the gap between germline ends came to 11 bases. CDR1 LGHNA and CDR2 YNFKEQ come from the germline V gene.

J is TRBJ1-6 and V is TRBV6-6, with unresolved D. V was cut by 2 bases and J by 9 bases, with 14 bases left in between. CDR3 size: 15 residues. Germline CDR1 MNHNY, CDR2 SVGAGI (reference sequence). For the CDR3, the DNA is TGTGCCAGCAGTTACGGCAGGCCGGTCAGTTCACCCCTCCACTTT. Encoded protein: CASSYGRPVSSPLHF.

The chain recombines TRBV7-6 with TRBJ1-1, with TRBD1 as a possible D gene (6 bases). The CDR3 extends over 12 amino acids. The germline CDR1 and CDR2 sequences are SGHVS and FNYEAQ. V was cut by 10 bases and J by 1 base, with 10 bases left in between. Written as DNA, the CDR3 is TGTGCCATCATGACAGGGAACACTGAAGCTTTCTTT. Residues: CAIMTGNTEAFF. Full variable domain (remainder filled in from reference TRBV7-6 and TRBJ1-1): GAGVSQSPRYKVTKRGQDVALRCDPISGHVSLYWYRQALGQGPEFLTYFNYEAQQDKSGLPNDRFSAERPEGSISTLTIQRTEQRDSAMYRCAIMTGNTEAFFGQGTRLTVV.

The CDR3 DNA reads TGCGCCAGCAGCCAAGCGGAGGTCGGACTAGCGGGGACAGATACGCAGTATTTT. Translating it yields CASSQAEVGLAGTDTQYF. The V call is TRBV4-1, the J call TRBJ2-3, with 12 bases aligning to TRBD2. The CDR3 runs 18 residues. V gave up 1 base and J gave up 3 bases; unmatched junction bases: 8. Looked up from germline, CDR1 is MGHRA and CDR2 is YSYEKL.

CDR3 coding DNA: TGTGCCAGCAGAACCCTGGCCGAGCAGTACTTC. This encodes CASRTLAEQYF. V and J are TRBV6-1 and TRBJ2-7; D is undetermined. Trimming took 6 bases from V and 6 from J, leaving 9 bases between them. CDR3 size: 11 residues. Germline V lookup: CDR1 MNHNS, CDR2 SASEGT.

V and J are TRBV28 and TRBJ1-3; D is unresolved. The CDR3 is 14 residues long. V lost 7 bases and J 2 bases, leaving 12 bases between the germline ends. The germline CDR1 and CDR2 sequences are MDHEN and SYDVKM. Here the CDR3 DNA reads TGTGCCAGCACCTCACAAGTTACTGGAAACACCATATATTTT. Its translation is CASTSQVTGNTIYF. Full variable domain (rest looked up from reference TRBV28 and TRBJ1-3): DVKVTQSSRYLVKRTGEKVFLECVQDMDHENMFWYRQDPGLGLRLIYFSYDVKMKEKGDIPEGYSVSREKKERFSLILESASTNQTSMYLCASTSQVTGNTIYFGEGSWLTVV.

This clone has only one observation. The V call is TRBV4-1, the J call TRBJ1-4; D may be TRBD1 (5 bases). V lost 4 bases and J lost 4, with 10 bases in between. The CDR3 sequence is 14 residues long. CDR1 and CDR2 (germline): MGHRA, YSYEKL. DNA of the CDR3: TGCGCCAGCAGCCCGGGACTTTATAATGAAAAACTGTTTTTT. Translated: CASSPGLYNEKLFF.

V and J are TRBV19 and TRBJ2-1; maybe TRBD2 (6 bases). V was clipped by 7 bases and J by 9 bases, with 22 bases between them. CDR3 size: 15 residues. Germline V CDR1 and CDR2: LNHDA, SQIVND (reference sequence). The CDR3 protein is CASTRLAGTEGEQFF. For the CDR3, the DNA is TGTGCCAGTACCCGGCTGGCGGGGACCGAGGGTGAGCAGTTCTTC. Using reference TRBV19 and TRBJ2-1 for the parts outside the CDR3, the full variable domain is DGGITQSPKYLFRKEGQNVTLSCEQNLNHDAMYWYRQDPGQGLRLIYYSQIVNDFQKGDIAEGYSVSREKKESFPLTVTSAQKNPTAFYLCASTRLAGTEGEQFFGPGTRLTVL.

This chain links TRBV5-1 with TRBJ1-1, with 7 bases identical to TRBD1. The length of the CDR3 is 15 residues. J gave up 4 bases and V 4 bases, and 10 bases lay outside the gene matches. The germline CDR1 and CDR2 sequences are SGHRS and YFSETQ. The DNA of the CDR3 is TGCGCCAGCAGCCAGACGACAGGGACCAGCACTGAAGCTTTCTTT. Translated: CASSQTTGTSTEAFF.

Only a few counts were recorded for this clone. The V call is TRBV19, the J call TRBJ2-2; the match to TRBD2 covers 12 bases. Germline V gene sequence: CDR1 LNHDA, CDR2 SQIVND (reference sequence). The V segment lost 2 bases and the J segment 5 bases; nucleotides outside the gene matches: 9. The CDR3 covers 18 residues. CDR3 DNA sequence: TGTGCCAGTAGTATAAAAAGGCTAGCGGGGGGGCAAACCGGGGAGCTGTTTTTT. Translation: CASSIKRLAGGQTGELFF.

The J gene is TRBJ2-6, the V gene TRBV4-1; 10 bases line up with TRBD1. Germline V CDR1 and CDR2: MGHRA, YSYEKL. The CDR3 extends over 20 amino acids. V trimming: 5 bases; J trimming: 1 base; junction bases outside the gene matches: 14. The CDR3 spells CASSFPPQGQGTSGANVLTF. The CDR3 bases are TGCGCCAGCAGCTTCCCCCCCCAGGGACAGGGGACGTCTGGGGCCAACGTCCTGACTTTC.

This chain connects TRBV30 to TRBJ2-3, with 7 nucleotides matching TRBD2. The ends lost 2 bases at V and 2 bases at J; junction bases unmatched: 10. CDR3 size: 16 residues. The germline V gene encodes CDR1 GTSNPN and CDR2 SVGIG (reference sequence). The CDR3 region is CAWSLPASGITDTQYF. The CDR3 DNA is TGTGCCTGGAGTCTTCCCGCTAGCGGAATCACAGATACGCAGTATTTT.

This chain joins TRBV27 and TRBJ2-7; D may be TRBD1 (5 bases). The CDR3 consists of 13 residues. Trimming took 5 bases from V and 3 from J, leaving 11 bases between them. CDR1 and CDR2 from the germline V gene are MNHEY and SMNVEV (reference sequence). The CDR3 region is CASSPQGVYEQYF. The DNA for the CDR3 is TGTGCCAGCAGTCCCCAGGGTGTCTACGAGCAGTACTTC.

V is TRBV27 and J is TRBJ2-1; D is perhaps TRBD1 (6 bases). CDR1 and CDR2 from the germline V gene are MNHEY and SMNVEV (reference sequence). V was shortened by 1 base and J by 12 bases, with 13 bases between the two germline ends. The CDR3 has 13 residues. The DNA of the CDR3 is TGTGCCAGCAGTTTATTGGGGGCCTCGGGGCAGTTCTTC. Translated: CASSLLGASGQFF.

This clone occurred once. V is TRBV19 and J is TRBJ2-1; the D gene is possibly TRBD2 (5 bases). The CDR3 totals 15 residues. Trimming stripped 3 bases from V and 8 bases from J, with 17 bases between. CDR1 is LNHDA, CDR2 SQIVND, per germline (reference sequence). CDR3 residues: CASSIWAGGQDEQFF. The DNA of the CDR3 is TGTGCCAGTAGTATTTGGGCGGGCGGGCAGGATGAGCAGTTCTTC.

The V and J genes are TRBV5-1 and TRBJ2-2, with no clear D. Trimming cost V 6 bases and J 2 bases, with 17 bases left between them. CDR1 is SGHRS and CDR2 is YFSETQ in the germline V gene. The CDR3 contains 16 residues. CDR3 amino acids: CASTSNGPINTGELFF. In DNA, the CDR3 is TGCGCCAGCACCTCCAATGGGCCAATTAACACCGGGGAGCTGTTTTTT.

This chain links TRBV5-4 with TRBJ1-2; TRBD1 agrees at 9 bases. CDR3 length equals 16 residues. Germline V gene lookup returns CDR1 SGHNT and CDR2 YYREEE (reference sequence). Trimming at V came to 4 bases and at J to 0 bases, leaving 7 bases not matched to a gene. The CDR3 here is CASSPGQGRANYGYTF. The CDR3 region has the DNA TGTGCCAGCAGCCCGGGACAGGGCCGAGCTAACTATGGCTACACCTTC.

This clone has a single count. This chain joins TRBV30 and TRBJ1-6; 7 positions agree with TRBD1. Trimming cost V 7 bases and J 7 bases; bases outside gene matches: 4. Germline V lookup: CDR1 GTSNPN, CDR2 SVGIG (reference sequence). The length of the CDR3 is 12 residues. CDR3: CAYQGENSPLHF. In DNA form, the CDR3 reads TGTGCCTATCAGGGGGAGAATTCACCCCTCCACTTT.

The chain is built from TRBV19 and TRBJ2-7; D possibly corresponds to TRBD2 (6 bases). CDR1 and CDR2 (germline): LNHDA, SQIVND (reference sequence). V gave up 1 base and J gave up 7 bases, with 14 bases separating them. The CDR3 length is 14 residues. CDR3 DNA: TGTGCCAGTAGTATAGGGACTACGTCTTGGGAGCAGTACTTC. It codes for CASSIGTTSWEQYF.

V and J are TRBV19 and TRBJ2-2, with D uncertain. The germline gives CDR1 LNHDA, CDR2 SQIVND (reference sequence). The CDR3 is 13 residues long. V was trimmed by 6 bases and J by 4 bases, leaving 9 bases between them. The CDR3 DNA follows: TGTGCCAGTAGCGCTAGAGGCACCGGGGAGCTGTTTTTT. It is translated as CASSARGTGELFF.

Of note for this clone: Compared with germline, one end of the junction differs, possibly owing to a read error. V is TRBV2 and J is TRBJ2-7; 9 nucleotides agree with TRBD1. Per germline, CDR1 SNHLY and CDR2 FYNNEI. This CDR3 region has 14 residues. CDR3 DNA sequence: TGTGCCAGCAGTGAAGGGAGGGGACAGGGTACGTCAGACTTC. Amino acids: CASSEGRGQGTSDF. The full variable domain, rest sourced from reference TRBV2 and TRBJ2-7, is EPEVTQTPSHQVTQMGQEVILRCVPISNHLYFYWYRQILGQKVEFLVSFYNNEISEKSEIFDDQFSVERPDGSNFTLKIRSTKLEDSAMYFCASSEGRGQGTSDFGPGTRLTVT.